Listed below are T cell receptor beta chains from one sample, sequenced in a study of blood T cell repertoires in COVID-19. Assay: immunoSEQ multiplex PCR; the TCRdb copy retains only in-frame clones and omits some. The sample consists of some 94,000 clones, about 89% of them appearing once. Sequencing input: peripheral blood. The receptors were gathered from a human donor in a cohort sampled during active COVID-19. CDR3s include the opening cysteine and the closing phenylalanine or tryptophan. Fields, in order: J gene, D gene, clone size, V gene, CDR3 protein, CDR3 DNA. A D gene is named only where the DNA matches it firmly. Where a row states a size, it is once, few, many or the class of an expanded clone; other rows omit it.

TRBJ1-4,TRBD1,-,TRBV28,CASTVPGQSTNEKLFF,TGTGCCAGCACCGTCCCGGGACAGTCAACTAATGAAAAACTGTTTTTT
TRBJ2-7,TRBD1,-,TRBV19,CASTSRQGYEQYF,TGTGCCAGTACCTCCCGACAGGGTTACGAGCAGTACTTC
TRBJ2-1,TRBD2,-,TRBV14,CASSQVAGGNYNEQFF,TGTGCCAGCAGCCAAGTGGCGGGAGGGAATTACAATGAGCAGTTCTTC
TRBJ2-7,TRBD1,-,TRBV15,CATSLYRGYSSYEQYF,TGTGCCACCAGCTTGTACAGGGGTTACAGCTCCTACGAGCAGTACTTC
TRBJ2-3,-,-,TRBV3-1/TRBV3-2,CASSHGRAGDTQYF,TGTGCCAGCAGCCACGGCAGGGCAGGAGATACGCAGTATTTT
TRBJ1-5,-,-,TRBV28,CASSLRGITAPPQHF,TGTGCCAGCAGTTTAAGGGGTATCACAGCCCCACCCCAGCATTTT
TRBJ1-2,-,-,TRBV21-1,CASSPLHLGLNYGYTF,TGTGCCAGCAGTCCGCTTCACCTAGGACTTAACTATGGCTACACCTTC
TRBJ1-5,TRBD1,few,TRBV15,CATSRETGINQPQHF,TGTGCCACCAGCAGAGAGACAGGGATCAATCAGCCCCAGCATTTT
TRBJ2-1,-,-,TRBV30,CAWSPPRGIGGAYNEQFF,TGTGCCTGGAGCCCCCCAAGGGGAATTGGCGGTGCCTACAATGAGCAGTTCTTC
TRBJ1-1,TRBD1,few,TRBV30,CAWSRGQGARGAFF,TGTGCCTGGAGTAGGGGACAGGGGGCAAGGGGGGCTTTCTTT
TRBJ1-5,-,-,TRBV18,CASSPGDIQEGPQHF,TGTGCCAGCTCACCAGGGGACATCCAAGAGGGGCCCCAGCATTTT
TRBJ2-1,TRBD1,once,TRBV6-5,CASSYEGTGVMNEQFF,TGTGCCAGCAGTTACGAGGGGACAGGGGTGATGAATGAGCAGTTCTTC
TRBJ1-3,TRBD1,-,TRBV9,CASSANPTGGSGNTIYF,TGTGCCAGCAGCGCCAATCCGACAGGGGGATCTGGAAACACCATATATTTT
TRBJ1-1,-,once,TRBV19,CASSSQGGITEAFF,TGTGCCAGTAGCTCGCAAGGGGGAATCACTGAAGCTTTCTTT
TRBJ2-1,TRBD2,-,TRBV27,CASSPIRGTSGSYEQFF,TGTGCCAGCAGTCCTATAAGGGGGACTAGCGGGAGCTATGAGCAGTTCTTC
TRBJ2-7,-,-,TRBV28,CASSSRQEQYF,TGTGCCAGCAGTTCCCGACAGGAGCAGTACTTC
TRBJ2-3,TRBD2,-,TRBV15,CATSRSKREGGGDTQYF,TGTGCCACCAGCAGATCCAAGCGGGAGGGAGGTGGAGATACGCAGTATTTT
TRBJ2-3,TRBD2,-,TRBV16,CASSLAGATPDTQYF,TGTGCCAGCAGCCTAGCGGGGGCAACCCCAGATACGCAGTATTTT
TRBJ2-7,TRBD2,-,TRBV18,CASSPSGRTSYEQYF,TGTGCCAGCTCACCAAGCGGGAGAACTTCCTACGAGCAGTACTTC
TRBJ2-5,-,-,TRBV18,CASSTSGGGVGETQYF,TGTGCCAGCTCAACCTCTGGCGGGGGCGTTGGAGAGACCCAGTACTTC
TRBJ1-5,TRBD1,-,TRBV19,CASSIRDRNGQPQHF,TGTGCCAGTAGTATACGGGACAGGAATGGTCAGCCCCAGCATTTT
TRBJ2-2,TRBD2,-,TRBV5-1,CASSLVAGEGTGELFF,TGCGCCAGCAGCTTGGTAGCGGGAGAAGGCACCGGGGAGCTGTTTTTT
TRBJ2-5,-,-,TRBV5-4,CASSLGLVEETQYF,TGTGCCAGCAGCTTGGGACTAGTCGAAGAGACCCAGTACTTC